This T cell receptor beta chain originates from a study of beta chain features in type 1 diabetes. Study as a whole: Examination of sorted cells across all samples involved over 95 million cells.

The sample holds a few counts of this clone. Its specificity is not known. The CDR3 length is 16 residues. V lost 4 bases to trimming and J lost 0 bases, with 18 bases between them. From germline, CDR1 is GTSNPN and CDR2 SVGIG (reference sequence). Study outcomes and limitations: There was a moderate but significant shortening of TCRB CDR3s in all four CD4+ subsets of Type 1 diabetes patients.

Every donor had blood drawn once into heparin, about 116 mL on average. The isolated RNA, all of it, was reverse transcribed, so expressed TCRB transcripts were what got sequenced. Naive, central memory and regulatory T cell samples came to a mean of approximately 3.57 million reads. Measured with immunoSEQ multiplex PCR; TCRdb has only the in-frame clones, and not every one. This table has a few hundred thousand clones, about 13% appearing once. This receptor was identified in a woman aged 18-29 years with type 1 diabetes. Sequencing was carried out using naive CD4+ T cells from blood. This chain links TRBV30 with TRBJ1-1, with D perhaps TRBD1 (6 bases). CDR3 sequence: CAWKGRGLLMNTEAFF. CDR3 bases: TGTGCCTGGAAAGGCAGGGGACTACTAATGAACACTGAAGCTTTCTTT.